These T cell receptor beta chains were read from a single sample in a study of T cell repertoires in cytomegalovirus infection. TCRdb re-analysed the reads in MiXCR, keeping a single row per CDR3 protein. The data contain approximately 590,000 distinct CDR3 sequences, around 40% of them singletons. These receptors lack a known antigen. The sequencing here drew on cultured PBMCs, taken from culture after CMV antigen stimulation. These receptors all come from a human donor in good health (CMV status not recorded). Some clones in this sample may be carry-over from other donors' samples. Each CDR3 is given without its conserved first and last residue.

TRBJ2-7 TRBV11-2 ASSTPGLSHEQY
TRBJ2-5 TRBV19 ASSRGLSLETQY
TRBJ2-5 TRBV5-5 ASSYQGQGWETQY
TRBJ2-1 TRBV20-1 SARDPGPRYNEQF
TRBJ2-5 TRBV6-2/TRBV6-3 ASSYSGQPEIQETQY
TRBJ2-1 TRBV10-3 AISEPGLAGGAAPYNEQF
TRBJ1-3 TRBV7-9 ASSPRGAGDSGNTIY
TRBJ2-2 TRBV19 ASSDPYRTNTGELF
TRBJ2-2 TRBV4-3 ASSSWEGGVTGELF
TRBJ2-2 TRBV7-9 ASSSRASWDGELF
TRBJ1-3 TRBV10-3 ATLAMASGNTIY
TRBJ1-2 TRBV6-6 ASSYSAGSYYGYT
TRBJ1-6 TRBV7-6 ASSLARAGGSPLH
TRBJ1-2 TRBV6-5 ASSSGPPDGYT
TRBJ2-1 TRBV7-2 ASSLGYRARSYNEQF
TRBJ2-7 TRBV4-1 ASSQFDEQY
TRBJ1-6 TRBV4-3 ASTLTASGSPLH
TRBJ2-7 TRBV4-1 ASSQIPRGSSYEQY
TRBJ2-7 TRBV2 ASSNPGGYYEQY
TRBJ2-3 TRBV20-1 SADPRGLVTDTQY
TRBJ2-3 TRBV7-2 ASSKPPGGDTQY
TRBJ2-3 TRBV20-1 SANMVDTQY
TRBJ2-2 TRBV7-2 ASSIRVDGELF
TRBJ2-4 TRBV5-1 ASSAGTSGLNIQY
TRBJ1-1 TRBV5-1 ASSIGTQGTEAF
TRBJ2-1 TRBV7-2 ASSFLGGTSSSEQF
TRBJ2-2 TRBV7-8 ASSSRLLAGQTTGELF
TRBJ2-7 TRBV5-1 ASSTGTSGGASYEQY
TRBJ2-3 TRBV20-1 SARDRRFGTDTQY
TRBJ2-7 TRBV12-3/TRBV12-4 ATARGLRYEQY
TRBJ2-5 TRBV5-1 ASSLAGEGKTQY
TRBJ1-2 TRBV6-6 ASSDRQGGIYGYT
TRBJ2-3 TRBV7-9 ASRQGNTDTQY
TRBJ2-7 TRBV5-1 ASSLDPGIGTAVGEQY
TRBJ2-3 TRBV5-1 ASSATLYTDTQY
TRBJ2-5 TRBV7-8 ASSPGTGGPETQY
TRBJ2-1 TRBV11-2 ASSFVGADEQF
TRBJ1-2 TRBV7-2 ASSSRVIYGYT
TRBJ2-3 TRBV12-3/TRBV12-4 ASSMTGLADTQY
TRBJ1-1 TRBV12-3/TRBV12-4 ASRGVLTNTEAF
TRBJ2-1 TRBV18 ASSPSGGWYNEQF
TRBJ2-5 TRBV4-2 ASSQDKGAGETQY
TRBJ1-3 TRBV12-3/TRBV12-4 ASSFDRGAGNTIY
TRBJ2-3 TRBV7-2 AGSHGTSRTDTQY
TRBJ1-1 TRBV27 ASSLSQGLNTEAF
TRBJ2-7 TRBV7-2 ASSSVQGAGEQY
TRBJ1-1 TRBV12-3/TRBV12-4 ASSLHRGEAF
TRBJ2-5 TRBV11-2 ASSSQGTSGETQY
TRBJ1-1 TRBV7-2 ASSPQGGLNTEAF
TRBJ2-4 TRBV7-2 ASSSTGTSGLIQY
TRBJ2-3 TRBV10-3 ATRTSGASTTDTQY
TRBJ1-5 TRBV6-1 ASSAWGLNYQPQH